Listed here are 14 T cell receptor beta chains from one sample, sequenced in a study of blood T cells in healthy people across ages. Primed by a sample-barcoded 5' primer and a J-beta primer mix, a second PCR proceeded for roughly 7 to 12 cycles. TCRdb re-called the 5' RACE reads with MiXCR, one entry per CDR3 protein. In the table there are about 1.5 million distinct CDR3 sequences, about 43% of which are singletons. The sequenced material came from blood. The source is a woman younger than 30 in good health.

This clonotype was observed a handful of times. V and J are TRBV29-1 and TRBJ2-1; D gene uncertain. V was clipped by 5 bases and J by 2 bases, with 10 bases between them. This CDR3 is built from 13 residues. The germline CDR1 and CDR2 sequences are SQVTM and ANQGSEA. The CDR3 DNA sequence: TGCAGCGTTTGGGCCTCTCCCTACAATGAGCAGTTCTTC. Translated, it gives CSVWASPYNEQFF.

The chain uses TRBV10-3 and TRBJ2-5; D gene uncertain. The ends were cut back, 11 bases at V and 11 bases at J, with 18 bases in the middle. CDR1 ENHRY and CDR2 SYGVKD come from the germline V gene. The CDR3 has 11 residues. CDR3 in amino acids: CASLDGGEQYF. CDR3 DNA sequence: TGTGCCTCTCTCGACGGTGGTGAGCAGTACTTC.

The V call is TRBV2, the J call TRBJ2-4, with 8 bases identical to TRBD2. Matching the DNA end better, TRBJ2-7 makes the J call doubtful. CDR3 length equals 14 residues. Germline V gives CDR1 SNHLY, CDR2 FYNNEI. CDR3 sequence reads: CASSIASGSNEQYF. DNA for the CDR3: TGTGCCAGCAGTATCGCGAGCGGGAGTAACGAGCAGTACTTC.

The chain employs TRBV12-3 or TRBV12-4 and TRBJ1-5; D is unclear. V lost 4 bases, J lost 6 bases, and 10 bases lay in between. The CDR3 extends over 13 amino acids. The CDR3 nucleotides are TGTGCCAGCAGTTGGCGCCGGGGTCAGCCCCAGCATTTT. Amino acid sequence: CASSWRRGQPQHF.

V usage is TRBV3-1 and J usage is TRBJ1-1; D is ambiguous. Germline-derived CDR1 and CDR2 are LGHDT and YNNKEL (reference sequence). The CDR3 is made up of 15 amino acids. V was shortened by 4 bases and J by 1 base, with 13 bases between the two germline ends. DNA of the CDR3: TGTGCCAGCAGCCCCACCCTGGTACCGAACACTGAAGCTTTCTTT. Its protein product is CASSPTLVPNTEAFF.

In the case of this clonotype: The junction does not match germline at one end; this may be a read error. The genes are TRBV12-3 or TRBV12-4 and TRBJ1-2; a possible D gene is TRBD1 (6 bases). This CDR3 is built from 14 residues. In DNA form, the CDR3 reads TGCGCCAGCAGTGTAAAAACAGGGAACTATGGCTACACCTTC. This translates into CASSVKTGNYGYTF.

The chain joins TRBV18 to TRBJ2-3, with a tentative D call TRBD2 (6 bases). CDR1 KGHSH and CDR2 LQKENI come from the germline V gene. Trimming took off 2 bases at V and 5 bases at J, with 11 bases between the two ends. CDR3 length: 14 residues. The DNA for the CDR3 is TGTGCCAGCTCACCATGGGCGGGAATAGATACGCAGTATTTT. Its translation: CASSPWAGIDTQYF.

This clonotype occurred a few times. This chain links TRBV4-1 with TRBJ1-6; D gene unclear. The length of the CDR3 is 16 residues. Deletions cut 1 base from V and 4 bases from J, with 11 bases between. Per the germline V gene, CDR1 is MGHRA and CDR2 is YSYEKL. The CDR3: CASSQVLQLYNSPLHF. In DNA form, the CDR3 reads TGCGCCAGCAGCCAAGTTTTACAGTTGTATAATTCACCCCTCCACTTT.

The chain is built from TRBV11-3 and TRBJ2-1; the match to TRBD1 covers 10 bases. The CDR3 totals 14 residues. V shed 5 bases and J 8 bases; nucleotides not matched to a gene: 6. Germline V gene data show CDR1 as SGHNT and CDR2 as YENEEA. The CDR3 is CASSIRDRGDEQFF. For the CDR3, the DNA is TGTGCCAGCAGCATCCGGGACAGGGGCGATGAGCAGTTCTTC.

This sequence joins TRBV10-3 and TRBJ2-5; 10 nucleotides match TRBD2. In germline, CDR1 is ENHRY, CDR2 SYGVKD. The CDR3 has 15 amino acids. Trimming took 4 bases from V and 1 from J; bases not matched to a gene: 3. The CDR3 loop reads CAISGGTSAQETQYF. The CDR3 DNA follows: TGTGCCATCAGTGGCGGGACTAGCGCCCAAGAGACCCAGTACTTC.

This chain connects TRBV27 to TRBJ1-2; 11 nucleotides agree with TRBD1. The V and J ends lost 2 bases and 4 bases, in that order; junction bases with no gene match: 6. The CDR3 covers 16 residues. Germline lookup yields CDR1 MNHEY and CDR2 SMNVEV (reference sequence). The DNA of the CDR3 is TGTGCCAGCAGTTTAGCCGGGACAGGGGGAATCTATGGCTACACCTTC. Amino acid sequence: CASSLAGTGGIYGYTF.

This clonotype turned up a few times. The rearrangement joins TRBV20-1 to TRBJ2-3; 7 bases map to TRBD2. This CDR3 has 15 residues. J gave up 5 bases and V 6 bases, and 14 bases lay outside the gene matches. Germline CDR1 reads DFQATT; CDR2 reads SNEGSKA (reference sequence). The DNA for the CDR3 is TGCAGTGCCAGGGACGGACTAGGGATTGGAGATACGCAGTATTTT. It is translated as CSARDGLGIGDTQYF.

The rearrangement joins TRBV6-2 or TRBV6-3 to TRBJ2-5; maybe TRBD1 (6 bases). Germline CDR1 reads MNHEY; CDR2 reads SVGEGT. The CDR3 is 11 residues long. V lost 11 bases, J lost 4 bases, and 11 bases lay in between. The CDR3 region is CACQGGETQYF. CDR3 sequence (DNA): TGTGCCTGCCAAGGGGGAGAGACCCAGTACTTC.

The table lists this clonotype with a few counts. This chain uses TRBV28 with TRBJ2-7; 12 nucleotides agree with TRBD2. The CDR3 has 15 residues. Trimming cost V 5 bases and J 1 base; bases outside gene matches: 3. Per germline, CDR1 MDHEN and CDR2 SYDVKM. This chain's CDR3 is CASSRLAGESYEQYF. Written as DNA, the CDR3 is TGTGCCAGCAGTCGACTAGCGGGGGAATCCTACGAGCAGTACTTC.